Given below is one T cell receptor (beta chain) in context. Its specificity is unknown. This sample is part of a study of CD8 T cells in ankylosing spondylitis. Study-wide points: Within matched ankylosing spondylitis synovial fluid, disease-linked clones were reportedly significantly enriched. CD8+ disease-linked clones were present at relatively low frequencies in blood. A motif of eight or nine highly homologous TCR beta variants was seen as apparently characteristic of ankylosing spondylitis blood.

Construction of TCR beta libraries was performed using quantitative 5'-RACE with molecular barcodes. TCRdb reprocessed the 5' RACE reads with MiXCR, giving one entry per CDR3 protein. Of some 150,000 distinct CDR3 sequences listed, under 45% are singletons. Sequencing used synovial fluid, either unsorted or a sorted T cell fraction (not recorded which). The source of this sequence is a male donor with ankylosing spondylitis.

The chain's CDR3 is CASSHLAGLAVYADTQYF. Here the CDR3 DNA reads TGCGCCAGCAGCCATCTAGCGGGACTAGCGGTGTACGCAGATACGCAGTATTTT. This sequence joins TRBV4-1 and TRBJ2-3, with 11 bases fitting TRBD2. This CDR3 is 18 amino acids long. Losses at the gene ends were 3 bases for V and 4 bases for J; bases not matched to a gene: 12. The germline CDR1 and CDR2 sequences are MGHRA and YSYEKL.